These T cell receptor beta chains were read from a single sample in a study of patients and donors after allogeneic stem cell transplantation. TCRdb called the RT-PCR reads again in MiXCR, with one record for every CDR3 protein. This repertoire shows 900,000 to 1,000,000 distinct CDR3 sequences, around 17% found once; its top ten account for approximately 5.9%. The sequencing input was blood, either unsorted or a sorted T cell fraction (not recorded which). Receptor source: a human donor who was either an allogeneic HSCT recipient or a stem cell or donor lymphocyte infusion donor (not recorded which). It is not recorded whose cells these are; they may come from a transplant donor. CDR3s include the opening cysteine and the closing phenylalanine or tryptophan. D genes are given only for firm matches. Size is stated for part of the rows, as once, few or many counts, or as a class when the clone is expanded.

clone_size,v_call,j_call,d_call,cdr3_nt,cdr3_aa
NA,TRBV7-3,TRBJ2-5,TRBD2,TGTGCCAGCAGCATGACCGGGACTAGCGGCGAGACCCAGTACTTC,CASSMTGTSGETQYF
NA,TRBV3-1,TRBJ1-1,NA,TGTGCCAGCAGCCAAGACCTCAAGAGTGAAGCTTTCTTT,CASSQDLKSEAFF
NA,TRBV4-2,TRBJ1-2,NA,TGTGCCAGCAGCCAAGTCCGCCAGGGTGACTATGGCTACACCTTC,CASSQVRQGDYGYTF
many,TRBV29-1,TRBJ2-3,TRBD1,TGCAGCGTAGGACAGGGGTCCCAAGATACGCAGTATTTT,CSVGQGSQDTQYF
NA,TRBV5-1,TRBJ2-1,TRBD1,TGCGCCAGCCAGGTGGGGACAGCATCCTACAATGAGCAGTTCTTC,CASQVGTASYNEQFF
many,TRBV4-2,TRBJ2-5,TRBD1,TGTGCCAGCAGCCAAGGGACAGGGAACCAAGAGACCCAGTACTTC,CASSQGTGNQETQYF
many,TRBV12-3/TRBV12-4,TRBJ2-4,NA,TGTGCCAGCAGTTTTCAGACAGTAGCCAAAAACATTCAGTACTTC,CASSFQTVAKNIQYF
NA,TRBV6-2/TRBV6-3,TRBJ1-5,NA,TGTGCCAGCGCAAATCAGCCCCAGCATTTT,CASANQPQHF
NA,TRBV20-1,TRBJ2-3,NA,TGCAGTGCTCCCGTCGGGCCGGATACGCAGTATTTT,CSAPVGPDTQYF
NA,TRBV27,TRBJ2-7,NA,TGTGCCAGCATGCAGGGAACCTACGAGCAGTACTTC,CASMQGTYEQYF
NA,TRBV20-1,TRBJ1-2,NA,TGCAGTGCACCAGGACGGACAAACTATGGCTACACCTTC,CSAPGRTNYGYTF
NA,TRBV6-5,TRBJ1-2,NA,TGTGCCAGCAGTTACTCAGCCCTCTATGGCTACACCTTC,CASSYSALYGYTF
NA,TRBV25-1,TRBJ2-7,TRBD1,TGTGCCAGCAGTGGGCGACAGGGGGCGAGCCTCCACTTC,CASSGRQGASLHF
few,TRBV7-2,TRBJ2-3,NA,TGTGCCAGCAGCTTAGGAGTTTCCGGTCCGGATACGCAGTATTTT,CASSLGVSGPDTQYF
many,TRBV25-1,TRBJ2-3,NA,TGTGCCAGCGGCGAACTTCGTTATACGCAGTATTTT,CASGELRYTQYF
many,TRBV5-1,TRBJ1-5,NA,TGCGCCAGCTCATGGGAGGGGGATCAGCCCCAGCATTTT,CASSWEGDQPQHF
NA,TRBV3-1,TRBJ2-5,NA,TGTGCCAGCAGCCGAACGGGAGTCGGTGAGACCCAGTACTTC,CASSRTGVGETQYF
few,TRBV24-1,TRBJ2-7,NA,TGTGCCACCAGTGATTTGGAGACTAGTGGTGAACCCTACGAGCAGTACTTC,CATSDLETSGEPYEQYF
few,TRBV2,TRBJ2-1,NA,TGTGCCAGCAGTGAGGATGCCCGATCGCTCTTC,CASSEDARSLF
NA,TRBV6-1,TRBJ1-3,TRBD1,TGTGCCACCCTCGGGACCGGGACAGGCCGTGGAAACACCATATATTTT,CATLGTGTGRGNTIYF
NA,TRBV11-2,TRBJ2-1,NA,TGTGCCAGCACCCGGCGAGGCTCAAGCTCCTACAATGAGCAGTTCTTC,CASTRRGSSSYNEQFF
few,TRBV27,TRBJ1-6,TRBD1,TGTGCCAGCGCCCCCTCGGGACAGGGACGTAATTCACCCCTCCACTTT,CASAPSGQGRNSPLHF
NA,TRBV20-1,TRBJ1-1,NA,TGCAGTGCTAGAGTAAGGGGGTCCATGAACACTGAAGCTTTCTTT,CSARVRGSMNTEAFF
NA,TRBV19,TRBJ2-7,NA,TGTGCCAGTAGTGCCCTCCTAGGGGCTGCCGACTACGAGCAGTACTTC,CASSALLGAADYEQYF
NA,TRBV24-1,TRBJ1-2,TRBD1,TGTGCCACCAGTGTCACAGGGGCTGGAGGAGGCTACACCTTC,CATSVTGAGGGYTF
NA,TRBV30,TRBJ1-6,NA,TGTGCCTGGAGTGAGGACGGAAATTCACCCCTCCACTTT,CAWSEDGNSPLHF
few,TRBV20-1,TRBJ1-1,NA,TGCAGCCCCATGTCGCGGGCCGGCACTGAAGCTTTCTTT,CSPMSRAGTEAFF
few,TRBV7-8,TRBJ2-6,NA,TGTGCCAGCAGCCCCCCCCAATCTGGGGCCAACGTCCTGACTTTC,CASSPPQSGANVLTF
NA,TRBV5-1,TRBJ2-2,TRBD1,TGCGCCAGCAGCGGGGACAGGTCGTCCGGGGAGCTGTTTTTT,CASSGDRSSGELFF
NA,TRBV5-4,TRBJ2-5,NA,TGTGCCAGCAGCTTGACCGGGGGGCGCGGGGAGACCCAGTACTTC,CASSLTGGRGETQYF
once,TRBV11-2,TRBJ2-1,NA,TGTGCCAGCAGCCCCGAAGGGGACTCCTACAATGAGCAGTTCTTC,CASSPEGDSYNEQFF
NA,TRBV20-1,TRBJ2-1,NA,TGCAGTGCTGGGGGACTTTCCTACAATGAGCAGTTCTTC,CSAGGLSYNEQFF
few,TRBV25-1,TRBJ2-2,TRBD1,TGTGCCAGCAGTGATAATCTATGGGACAGCACCGGGGAGCTGTTTTTT,CASSDNLWDSTGELFF
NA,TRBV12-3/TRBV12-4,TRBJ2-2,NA,TGTGCCAGCAGGGAACGAACAGGGTTGGGAGACACCGGGGAGCTGTTTTTT,CASRERTGLGDTGELFF
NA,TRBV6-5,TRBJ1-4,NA,TGTGCCAGCAGTTACTGGGTTGCTCCCGAAAAACTGTTTTTT,CASSYWVAPEKLFF
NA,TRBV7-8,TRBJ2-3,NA,TGTGCCAGCAGCTTAGCTTCTTATTTTTTCTACCCCGGGGATACGCAGTATTTT,CASSLASYFFYPGDTQYF
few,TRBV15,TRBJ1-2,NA,TGTGCCACCAGCAGAGATCTAGGTCCAAACTATGGCTACACCTTC,CATSRDLGPNYGYTF
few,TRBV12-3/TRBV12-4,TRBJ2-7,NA,TGTGCCAGCAGTCACTATTCCACCTACGAGCAGTACTTC,CASSHYSTYEQYF
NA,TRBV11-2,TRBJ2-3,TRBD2,TGTGCCAGCAGCTTAATGTCCAGGCTAGCGGAAACTACAGATACGCAGTATTTT,CASSLMSRLAETTDTQYF
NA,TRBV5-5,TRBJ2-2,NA,TGTGCCAGCAGCTTGAGTGTGGGGTTAAACGCCGGGGAGCTGTTTTTT,CASSLSVGLNAGELFF
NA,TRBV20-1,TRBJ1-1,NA,TGCAGTGCTAGAGATATCGGACGGGGATACCCTGAAGCTTTCTTT,CSARDIGRGYPEAFF
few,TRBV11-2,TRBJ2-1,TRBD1,TGTGCCAGCAGCCCCGACAGGGTAATCAATGAGCAGTTCTTC,CASSPDRVINEQFF
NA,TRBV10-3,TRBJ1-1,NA,TGTGCCATCAGTGAGAGGGACATGAACACTGAAGCTTTCTTT,CAISERDMNTEAFF
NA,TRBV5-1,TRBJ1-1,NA,TGCGCCAGCAGAGCGGAGGGGTTGAACACTGAAGCTTTCTTT,CASRAEGLNTEAFF
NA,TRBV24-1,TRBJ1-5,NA,TGTGCCACCAGTGATCTAACATCCCCTTACAATCAGCCCCAGCATTTT,CATSDLTSPYNQPQHF